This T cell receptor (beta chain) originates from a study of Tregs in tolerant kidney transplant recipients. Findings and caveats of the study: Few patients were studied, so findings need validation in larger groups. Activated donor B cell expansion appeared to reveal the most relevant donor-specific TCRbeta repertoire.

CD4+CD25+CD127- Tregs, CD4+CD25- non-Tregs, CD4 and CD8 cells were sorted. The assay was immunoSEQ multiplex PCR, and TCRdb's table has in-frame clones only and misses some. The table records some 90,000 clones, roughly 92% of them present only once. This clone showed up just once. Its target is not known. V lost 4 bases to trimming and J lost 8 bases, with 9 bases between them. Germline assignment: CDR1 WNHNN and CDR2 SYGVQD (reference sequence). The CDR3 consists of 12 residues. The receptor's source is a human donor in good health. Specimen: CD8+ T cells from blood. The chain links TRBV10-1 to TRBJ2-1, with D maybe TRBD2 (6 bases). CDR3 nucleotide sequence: TGCGCCAGCAGTGTCGGGGGTGATGAGCAGTTCTTC. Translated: CASSVGGDEQFF.